This T cell receptor (beta chain) was profiled in a study of T cells in Graves' hyperthyroidism and ophthalmopathy. Study conclusions and caveats: Most clonotypes expanded in thyroid above 0.001 were likewise present in blood.

Regions amplified from RNA transcripts were the TCR beta CDR3 regions. First-round RT-PCR with HTBI primers amplified the TCR CDR3 region. Via MiXCR, TCRdb re-called the multiplex PCR reads, giving one row per CDR3 protein. Seen here are about 270,000 distinct CDR3 sequences, over 20% observed once, and the top ten hold about 60%. Among ophthalmopathy patients, the Clinical Activity Score reached at least 3, the NOSPECS grade reached at least 4, and duration remained under 3 months. Lactation, pregnancy, other autoimmune disease or uncontrolled infection excluded patients. Every diagnosis used clinical symptoms, serum thyroxine and TRAb, thyroid ultrasound and orbital computed tomography. On this clonotype: Its antigen is unidentified.

This sequence was found in a man younger than 45 with Graves' ophthalmopathy. Sequenced material: blood.

CDR3 residues: CASSLAGTGYNEQYF. The CDR3 DNA sequence: TGTGCCAGCAGCTTAGCCGGGACAGGGTACAATGAGCAGTACTTC. The V call is TRBV11-2, the J call TRBJ2-1, with 9 positions matching TRBD1. Judging by the DNA end, TRBJ2-7 fits better; the J call may be wrong. The CDR3 is 15 residues long. CDR1 is SGHAT, CDR2 FQNNGV, per germline.